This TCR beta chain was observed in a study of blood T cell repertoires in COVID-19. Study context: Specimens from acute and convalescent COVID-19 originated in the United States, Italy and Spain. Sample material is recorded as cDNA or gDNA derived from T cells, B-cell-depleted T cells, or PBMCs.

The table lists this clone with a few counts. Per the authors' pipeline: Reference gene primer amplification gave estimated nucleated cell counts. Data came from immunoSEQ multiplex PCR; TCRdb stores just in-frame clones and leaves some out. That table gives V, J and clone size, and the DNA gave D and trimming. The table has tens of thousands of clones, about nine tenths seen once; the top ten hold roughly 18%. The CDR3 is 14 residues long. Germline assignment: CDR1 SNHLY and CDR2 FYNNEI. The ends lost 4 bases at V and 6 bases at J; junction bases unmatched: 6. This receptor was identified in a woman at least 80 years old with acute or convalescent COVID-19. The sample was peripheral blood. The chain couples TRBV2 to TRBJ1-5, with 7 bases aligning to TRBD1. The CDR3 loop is CASSAGGGSQPQHF. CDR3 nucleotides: TGTGCCAGCAGTGCCGGAGGGGGCAGTCAGCCCCAGCATTTT.